A single sample is the source of the 2 T cell receptor beta chains below, sequenced in a study of blood T cell repertoires in COVID-19. Repertoires were generated with immunoSEQ multiplex PCR, while TCRdb's copy carries only in-frame clones and drops some. The data show 200,000 to 250,000 clones, approximately 90% seen once. The specimen was PBMCs or T cells enriched from blood (not recorded which). Receptors were obtained from a man younger than 35 with acute COVID-19.

The rearrangement uses TRBV5-5 and TRBJ2-7; TRBD2 is a possible D gene (5 bases). The CDR3 is made up of 14 amino acids. Trimming pared 2 bases from V and 5 bases from J, leaving 14 bases between. CDR1 and CDR2 (germline): SGHKS, YYEKEE (reference sequence). CDR3 sequence: CASSFLSGIDEQYF. CDR3 sequence (DNA): TGTGCCAGCAGCTTCCTATCGGGGATAGACGAGCAGTACTTC.

The chain links TRBV27 to TRBJ1-5; D perhaps matches TRBD1 (5 bases). The CDR3 sequence is 16 residues long. CDR1 is MNHEY, CDR2 SMNVEV, per germline (reference sequence). The germline V and J ends were trimmed by 3 bases and 5 bases, with 17 bases remaining between them. CDR3 loop: CASSLGGGEAYQPQHF. The CDR3 region has the DNA TGTGCCAGCAGTTTGGGTGGGGGGGAGGCCTATCAGCCCCAGCATTTT.